This passage covers 10 T cell receptor beta chains from one sample sequenced in a study of CD8 T cells in ankylosing spondylitis. TCRdb called the 5' RACE reads again in MiXCR, with one record for every CDR3 protein. The data contain about 310,000 distinct CDR3 sequences, 20% to 25% of them seen just once; the ten biggest clones take up approximately 3.7%. Sequencing was carried out using blood, either unsorted or a sorted T cell fraction (not recorded which). The receptors stem from a female donor with ankylosing spondylitis or in good health (not recorded which).

The chain carries TRBV30 and TRBJ2-1; TRBD2 might be the D (6 bases). Trimming removed 3 bases at V and 2 bases at J, with 14 bases between. The CDR3 runs to 15 residues. The germline V gene encodes CDR1 GTSNPN and CDR2 SVGIG (reference sequence). The DNA of the CDR3 is TGTGCCTGGAGAAAACTAGCTGGGGCCTACAATGAGCAGTTCTTC. Protein: CAWRKLAGAYNEQFF. Filled out from reference TRBV30 and TRBJ2-1, the complete variable domain reads SQTIHQWPATLVQPVGSPLSLECTVEGTSNPNLYWYRQAAGRGLQLLFYSVGIGQISSEVPQNLSASRPQDRQFILSSKKLLLSDSGFYLCAWRKLAGAYNEQFFGPGTRLTVL.

Comment on this clonotype: Given a much more abundant clone one base away, this may be a read error. V gene TRBV12-3 or TRBV12-4 combines with J gene TRBJ2-3; TRBD2 might be the D (5 bases). CDR3 length equals 12 residues. The CDR3 is CANSPPGNTQYF. CDR3 bases: TGTGCCAACAGTCCTCCGGGGAATACGCAGTATTTT.

This clonotype was recorded many times. The J gene is TRBJ2-3, the V gene TRBV7-3; D may be TRBD2 (5 bases). Per the germline V gene, CDR1 is SGHTA and CDR2 is FQGTGA. The CDR3 is 15 amino acids. V was clipped by 3 bases and J by 5 bases, with 15 bases between them. CDR3 amino acids: CASSFSGLARDTQYF. In DNA, the CDR3 is TGTGCCAGCAGCTTTTCCGGGCTAGCTAGAGATACGCAGTATTTT.

The table lists this clonotype with a few counts. The chain employs TRBV29-1 and TRBJ1-1; 9 positions agree with TRBD1. The CDR3 runs 13 residues. The germline V gene encodes CDR1 SQVTM and CDR2 ANQGSEA. J lost 11 bases, V lost 7 bases, and 14 bases had no gene match. For the CDR3, the DNA is TGCAGCGCCGAAGAGCGAGACAGGGGGATGGCTTTCTTT. It yields the protein CSAEERDRGMAFF.

This chain uses TRBV7-9 with TRBJ2-7; TRBD2 aligns across 10 bases. The CDR3 is 15 residues long. V lost 2 bases, J lost 4 bases, and 5 bases stayed unmatched. The germline CDR1 and CDR2 sequences are SEHNR and FQNEAQ (reference sequence). CDR3 loop: CASSLNLAGAYEQYF. The CDR3 bases are TGTGCCAGCAGCTTAAATCTAGCGGGAGCTTACGAGCAGTACTTC.

The table lists this clonotype with many counts. DNA for the CDR3: TGTGCCACCAACGACAGTAACCAAGAGACCCAGTACTTC. Translation gives CATNDSNQETQYF. The gene calls are TRBV24-1 and TRBJ2-5, with D tentatively TRBD1 (5 bases). V dropped 8 bases and J dropped 0 bases, with 9 bases sitting between them. The CDR3 consists of 13 residues. The germline CDR1 and CDR2 sequences are KGHDR and SFDVKD.

This clonotype has just a few counts. The rearrangement links TRBV9 to TRBJ2-1, with a tentative D call TRBD2 (5 bases). CDR1 and CDR2 (germline): SGDLS, YYNGEE. V lost 4 bases and J 3 bases, leaving 17 bases between the germline ends. The CDR3 runs 16 residues. The CDR3 sequence: CASSFRGRAVYNEQFF. CDR3 coding DNA: TGTGCCAGCAGCTTCCGGGGAAGGGCGGTCTACAATGAGCAGTTCTTC.

The table lists this clonotype with a few counts. The chain carries TRBV4-1 and TRBJ2-2; 7 nucleotides match TRBD1. Trimming removed 2 bases from V and 6 bases from J; junction bases left unmatched: 3. CDR3 length: 14 amino acids. Germline CDR1 and CDR2: MGHRA and YSYEKL. The CDR3 DNA reads as TGCGCCAGCAGCCAATATCAGGGGGCCGGGGAGCTGTTTTTT. Its translation is CASSQYQGAGELFF.

The rearrangement links TRBV20-1 to TRBJ2-1, with D possibly TRBD1 on 7 matching bases. The CDR3 sequence is 14 residues long. Germline V lookup: CDR1 DFQATT, CDR2 SNEGSKA (reference sequence). The V gene lost 6 bases and the J gene lost 5 bases, with 17 bases spanning the gap. The CDR3 loop reads CSAGGQRAHNEQFF. The CDR3 DNA reads TGCAGTGCGGGGGGACAGCGGGCCCACAATGAGCAGTTCTTC.

This clonotype was recorded at least ten times. The J gene is TRBJ2-1, the V gene TRBV6-6; the D is unclear. Trimming cost V 2 bases and J 5 bases, with 7 bases left between them. The CDR3 is 13 residues long. Germline CDR1 is MNHNY and CDR2 is SVGAGI (reference sequence). The CDR3 sequence: CASSYRHHNEQFF. In DNA, the CDR3 is TGTGCCAGCAGTTACCGGCACCACAATGAGCAGTTCTTC.